This TCR beta chain was recovered during a study of CD8+ T cells in alopecia areata. Broader study findings: Scalp data also include sequences from resident alphabeta T cells of normal skin. More clonal than normal scalp was lesional scalp, particularly alopecia totalis/universalis.

A word on this clone: Antigen unknown.

Germline V lookup: CDR1 SGHRS, CDR2 YFSETQ. V gave up 0 bases and J gave up 5 bases, with 11 bases separating them. This CDR3 is 14 amino acids long. cDNA reverse transcribed from extracted RNA served as the sequencing template. The method was immunoSEQ multiplex PCR; TCRdb's version includes in-frame clones alone and lacks a portion of them. The sample includes 110,000 or so clones, around 61% of them seen just once. The sequence came from a human donor in good health. The genes are TRBV5-1 and TRBJ2-5; D uncertain. Sequenced material: CD4+ T cells sorted from blood. In nucleotides, the CDR3 is TGCGCCAGCAGCTTGGTTGGATTGTGGGAGACCCAGTACTTC. Amino acids: CASSLVGLWETQYF.